This TCR beta chain originates from a study of blood T cell repertoires in COVID-19. About the research overall: Collection of acute and convalescent COVID-19 samples took place in the United States, Italy and Spain.

For this clone: Other nucleotide sequences from this sample produce the same CDR3.

CDR1 is SGHDT and CDR2 is YYEEEE in the germline V gene. The CDR3 consists of 13 residues. J was trimmed by 8 bases and V by 2 bases; bases with no gene match: 5. Sequenced by immunoSEQ multiplex PCR; TCRdb stores in-frame clones only, minus some. Among about 230,000 clones listed, approximately 84% were seen once. This clonotype was obtained from a man aged 50-59 years with active or convalescent COVID-19. V and J are TRBV5-6 and TRBJ1-2; TRBD1 matches at 8 bases. Sequenced sample: peripheral blood. In DNA form, the CDR3 reads TGTGCCAGCAGCTTAGGGACAGGATACGGCTACACCTTC. It encodes CASSLGTGYGYTF.